The 21 T cell receptor beta chains in this list originate from one sample, sequenced in a study of Graves' ophthalmopathy and Graves' hyperthyroidism. The authors amplified TCR beta CDR3 regions, and they did so from RNA transcripts for repertoire sequencing. HTBI primers served in a first-round RT-PCR, which a second-round multiplex PCR followed. TCRdb reanalysed the multiplex PCR reads using MiXCR and keeps one entry per CDR3 protein. The repertoire holds a few hundred thousand distinct CDR3 sequences, 15% to 17% seen once, with about 7% in the top ten. The sample taken for sequencing was peripheral blood. These receptors all stem from a woman between 18 and 30 years old with stable Graves' hyperthyroidism.

This clonotype was observed a few times. The V and J genes are TRBV9 and TRBJ1-2, with TRBD1 identical over 12 bases. Germline CDR1 reads SGDLS; CDR2 reads YYNGEE. V gave up 3 bases and J gave up 4 bases; unmatched junction bases: 7. The CDR3 has 16 amino acids. This chain's CDR3 is CASSARDRGRAYGYTF. The CDR3 region has the DNA TGTGCCAGCAGCGCCCGGGACAGGGGGCGCGCCTATGGCTACACCTTC.

This clonotype was seen a handful of times. The rearrangement uses TRBV7-3 and TRBJ2-2, with 7 positions matching TRBD1. The length of the CDR3 is 14 residues. Looked up from germline, CDR1 is SGHTA and CDR2 is FQGTGA. Unmatched junction bases numbered 8, after V lost 9 bases and J lost 4 bases. In nucleotides, the CDR3 is TGTGCCAGTGCCGACAGGGCGGGCACCGGGGAGCTGTTTTTT. Protein product: CASADRAGTGELFF.

This clonotype appeared many times. The genes are TRBV12-3 or TRBV12-4 and TRBJ2-5; 10 nucleotides agree with TRBD2. The CDR3 totals 15 residues. Trimming took 6 bases from V and 2 from J; bases not matched to a gene: 6. CDR3 in DNA: TGTGCCAGCAGCTATCGAGCGGGGGGGCAAGAGACCCAGTACTTC. It specifies CASSYRAGGQETQYF.

The rearrangement joins TRBV7-2 to TRBJ2-2; D might be TRBD1 or TRBD2, each matching 5 bases. The CDR3 runs 13 residues. The V gene's germline CDR1 is SGHTA and CDR2 FQGNSA. V lost 5 bases and J 8 bases, leaving 12 bases between the germline ends. DNA of the CDR3: TGTGCCAGCAGCCGGGACGTACTGGGGGAGCTGTTTTTT. This sequence encodes CASSRDVLGELFF.

This clonotype was picked up many times. V gene TRBV12-3 or TRBV12-4 combines with J gene TRBJ1-5, with 7 bases matching TRBD1. The CDR3 runs 14 residues. V dropped 4 bases and J dropped 9; count of bases not matched to a gene: 9. The CDR3 sequence: CASSSGTASSPQHF. The CDR3 region has the DNA TGTGCCAGCAGTTCTGGGACAGCCAGTTCGCCCCAGCATTTT.

The table lists this clonotype with many counts. Here the CDR3 reads CASSYSMVSAYEQYF. Written as DNA, the CDR3 is TGTGCCAGCAGTTACTCGATGGTGTCAGCCTACGAGCAGTACTTC. The chain uses TRBV6-2 or TRBV6-3 and TRBJ2-7; D uncertain. The CDR3 consists of 15 residues. V was shortened by 0 bases and J by 2 bases, with 11 bases between the two germline ends. Germline CDR1 and CDR2: MNHEY and SVGEGT.

In this sample, this clonotype turned up many times. The rearrangement uses TRBV12-5 and TRBJ2-7; 7 bases are a match to TRBD1. The CDR3 length is 13 residues. In germline, CDR1 is LGHNT, CDR2 FRNRAP. With V trimmed by 6 bases and J by 1 base, 3 bases remained unmatched. CDR3 residues: CASGAGGSYEQYF. Written as DNA, the CDR3 is TGTGCTAGTGGGGCAGGGGGTTCCTACGAGCAGTACTTC.

V and J are TRBV27 and TRBJ2-2; D is possibly TRBD2 (6 bases). Germline V gene data show CDR1 as MNHEY and CDR2 as SMNVEV (reference sequence). The CDR3 runs to 14 residues. V dropped 4 bases and J dropped 7 bases, with 13 bases sitting between them. The CDR3 DNA sequence: TGTGCCAGCAGTTCAGGGCTCGGGAGCGGGGAGCTGTTTTTT. Translated: CASSSGLGSGELFF.

This clonotype was detected a few times. As the CDR3 is not closed by the conserved phenylalanine or tryptophan, this likely results from a read error. The limits of the CDR3 on the DNA are not certain, so only TCRdb's listed CDR3 is given. The rearrangement uses TRBV12-3 or TRBV12-4 and TRBJ1-5; the listed D gene, TRBD1, was not tested against the DNA. The CDR3 length equals 13 residues, ends included. CDR3 residues: CASQTGGSQPQQL.

This clonotype came up many times. This rearrangement joins TRBV12-3 or TRBV12-4 to TRBJ1-1; D is undetermined. Trimming took off 6 bases at V and 4 bases at J, with 12 bases between the two ends. The CDR3 extends over 13 amino acids. CDR3 region: CASRDSLGTEAFF. The CDR3 DNA reads TGTGCCAGCAGAGATTCATTAGGCACTGAAGCTTTCTTT.

The chain couples TRBV12-3 or TRBV12-4 to TRBJ1-3; D is unresolved. V lost 8 bases, J lost 4 bases, and 9 bases lay in between. This CDR3 has 12 residues. The CDR3 DNA follows: TGTGCCAGCGTCGGGAACGGAAACACCATATATTTT. This gives the protein CASVGNGNTIYF.

This clonotype occurred many times. The chain uses TRBV15 and TRBJ2-7; 9 bases are a match to TRBD2. The CDR3 extends over 18 amino acids. The V gene's germline CDR1 is LNHNV and CDR2 YYDKDF (reference sequence). With V trimmed by 0 bases and J by 7 bases, 16 bases remained unmatched. CDR3 sequence (DNA): TGTGCCACCAGCAGAGATCTCGGCGGGGGGGCCGCAAGTGGGGAGCAGTACTTC. This translates into CATSRDLGGGAASGEQYF.

This clonotype was seen at least ten times. The chain employs TRBV6-1 and TRBJ1-1, with 9 bases matching TRBD1. Germline-derived CDR1 and CDR2 are MNHNS and SASEGT. The CDR3 length is 13 residues. With 6 bases clipped from V and 5 bases from J, the junction kept 4 bases outside the gene matches. CDR3 amino acids: CASRGGQGTEAFF. The CDR3 DNA reads TGTGCCAGCAGGGGGGGACAGGGAACTGAAGCTTTCTTT.

The table lists this clonotype with many counts. The rearrangement uses TRBV20-1 and TRBJ2-5; 10 positions match TRBD1. V gave up 7 bases and J gave up 5 bases; unmatched junction bases: 13. The CDR3 runs to 15 residues. CDR1 DFQATT and CDR2 SNEGSKA come from the germline V gene (reference sequence). The CDR3 sequence is CSGASGQGIWETQYF. CDR3 nucleotide sequence: TGCAGTGGAGCGTCGGGACAGGGGATCTGGGAGACCCAGTACTTC.

This clonotype was seen repeatedly, ten times or more. The V gene is TRBV12-3 or TRBV12-4, the J gene TRBJ1-1; no clear D. The CDR3 totals 14 residues. Trimming left V 3 bases short and J 7 bases short, with 15 bases between. The CDR3 nucleotides are TGTGCCAGCAGTTTCGCCGGACGGGGTGGTGAAGCTTTCTTT. Translated: CASSFAGRGGEAFF.

The chain carries TRBV5-1 and TRBJ1-2, with 9 bases matching TRBD1. Germline V gene data show CDR1 as SGHRS and CDR2 as YFSETQ. J gave up 7 bases and V 4 bases, and 5 bases lay outside the gene matches. CDR3 length: 13 amino acids. CDR3 sequence: CASSNTGGGGYTF. Here the CDR3 DNA reads TGCGCCAGCAGCAACACAGGGGGCGGTGGCTACACCTTC.

About this clonotype: No conserved phenylalanine or tryptophan ends this CDR3, so it is likely a read error. Because the CDR3's place on the DNA is in doubt, the DNA is left out and the CDR3 is given as listed by TCRdb. The V and J genes are TRBV6-5 and TRBJ1-1. The V gene's germline CDR1 is MNHEY and CDR2 SVGAGI. The CDR3 contains 14 residues when both ends are counted. Here the CDR3 reads CASSYSLGSAEACL.

This clonotype has at least ten counts. A single base separates this from a much larger clone, so it may be a read error. A read error is likely, as this CDR3 ends without the conserved phenylalanine or tryptophan. The V gene is TRBV12-3 or TRBV12-4, the J gene TRBJ2-7; D is undetermined. This CDR3 is 11 amino acids long. V shed 6 bases and J shed 0 bases, with 3 bases lying between them. CDR3 residues: CASRASYEQYS. The CDR3 nucleotides are TGTGCCAGCAGGGCCTCCTACGAGCAGTACTCC.

This clonotype has a single count. It is likely a read error, because the conserved phenylalanine at the end of the CDR3 is missing. The DNA is left out, because the CDR3 cannot be placed on it with certainty; the CDR3 is given as TCRdb lists it. V usage is TRBV20-1 and J usage is TRBJ1-1. Germline lookup yields CDR1 DFQATT and CDR2 SNEGSKA (reference sequence). Inclusive of both ends, the CDR3 amounts to 13 amino acids. The CDR3 here is CSATGPANTEACY.

This clonotype was observed many times. This chain connects TRBV6-1 to TRBJ1-1, with D tentatively TRBD1 (5 bases). Trimming took off 7 bases at V and 0 bases at J, with 9 bases between the two ends. The germline V gene encodes CDR1 MNHNS and CDR2 SASEGT. This CDR3 contains 13 residues. The CDR3 nucleotides read TGTGCCAGCACCAAGGGGATGAACACTGAAGCTTTCTTT. Its protein is CASTKGMNTEAFF.

This clonotype was observed at least ten times. The V and J genes are TRBV7-2 and TRBJ2-7; 9 bases are shared with TRBD1. The V gene's germline CDR1 is SGHTA and CDR2 FQGNSA. The CDR3 is 15 amino acids. With 6 bases clipped from V and 1 base from J, the junction kept 7 bases outside the gene matches. The CDR3, as DNA: TGTGCCAGCAGACAAACAGGGGGCGCATCCTACGAGCAGTACTTC. Its translation: CASRQTGGASYEQYF.